This entry lists 10 T cell receptor beta chains sequenced from one sample in a study of T cell responses to AZD1222 COVID-19 vaccine. Sequenced by immunoSEQ multiplex PCR; TCRdb stores in-frame clones only, minus some. The repertoire holds 100,000 to 150,000 clones, with approximately 90% as singletons. The source material was peripheral blood, sampled on day 0 of AZD1222 vaccination. Receptors were obtained from an adult in good health.

This chain uses TRBV11-2 with TRBJ2-6; no reliable D call. CDR1 SGHAT and CDR2 FQNNGV come from the germline V gene. The CDR3 contains 13 residues. V lost 1 base, J lost 16 bases, and 14 bases lay in between. This CDR3 is CASSLGMSTLLTF. The CDR3 DNA follows: TGTGCCAGCAGCTTAGGAATGAGCACCCTTCTGACTTTC. Based on the CDR3 plus reference TRBV11-2 and TRBJ2-6, the full variable domain is EAGVAQSPRYKIIEKRQSVAFWCNPISGHATLYWYQQILGQGPKLLIQFQNNGVVDDSQLPKDRFSAERLKGVDSTLKIQPAKLEDSAVYLCASSLGMSTLLTFGAGSRLTVL.

The chain recombines TRBV11-3 with TRBJ2-3; D remains unclear. The CDR3 totals 17 residues. The V and J ends lost 1 base and 0 bases respectively, with 14 bases between them. Germline V gene lookup returns CDR1 SGHNT and CDR2 YENEEA. The CDR3 region is CASSLGVEIGSTDTQYF. For the CDR3, the DNA is TGTGCCAGCAGCTTAGGTGTTGAAATCGGTAGCACAGATACGCAGTATTTT.

The V gene is TRBV6-1, the J gene TRBJ1-3, with D unclear. With 3 bases removed from V and 1 base from J, the gap between germline ends came to 13 bases. This CDR3 contains 16 residues. CDR1 and CDR2 (germline): MNHNS, SASEGT. DNA for the CDR3: TGTGCCAGCAGTGAGGCAGTCTGGTTTTCTGGAAACACCATATATTTT. Protein sequence: CASSEAVWFSGNTIYF.

The chain has TRBV9 and TRBJ1-2, with D possibly matching TRBD1 (5 bases). CDR3 length equals 11 residues. Trimming pared 2 bases from V and 11 bases from J, leaving 10 bases between. Germline CDR1 SGDLS, CDR2 YYNGEE. The CDR3: CASSVGRKYTF. The CDR3 nucleotides are TGTGCCAGCAGCGTGGGACGAAAGTACACCTTC.

This chain connects TRBV6-5 to TRBJ1-5; 7 bases are shared with TRBD1. Germline V gives CDR1 MNHEY, CDR2 SVGAGI. With 5 bases clipped from V and 2 bases from J, the junction kept 0 bases outside the gene matches. The CDR3 contains 13 residues. The CDR3 protein is CASSTGGNQPQHF. CDR3 coding DNA: TGTGCCAGCAGTACAGGGGGCAATCAGCCCCAGCATTTT.

This clone was seen a few times. The chain joins TRBV2 to TRBJ1-1, with 7 positions matching TRBD1. The CDR3 covers 11 residues. The V and J ends lost 7 bases and 11 bases, in that order; junction bases with no gene match: 7. CDR1 SNHLY and CDR2 FYNNEI come from the germline V gene. The DNA of the CDR3 is TGTGCCAGCACCGGACAGGTGGGGGCTTTCTTT. Amino acid sequence: CASTGQVGAFF.

As regards this clone: Other DNA variants within this sample encode the same CDR3. The chain uses TRBV30 and TRBJ1-1; D gene uncertain. This CDR3 comprises 10 residues. In germline, CDR1 is GTSNPN, CDR2 SVGIG (reference sequence). Trimming removed 5 bases from V and 8 bases from J, with 9 bases in between. This CDR3 reads CAWQEVEAFF. DNA of the CDR3: TGTGCCTGGCAAGAGGTCGAAGCTTTCTTT.

The table lists this clone with a count of one. The chain joins TRBV30 to TRBJ1-5; D unresolved. Germline V gives CDR1 GTSNPN, CDR2 SVGIG (reference sequence). There are 13 residues in the CDR3. V was pared by 2 bases and J by 5 bases, with 10 bases between. The chain's CDR3 is CAWSLGRDQPQHF. The CDR3, as DNA: TGTGCCTGGAGTCTAGGGCGAGATCAGCCCCAGCATTTT.

V and J are TRBV11-3 and TRBJ1-1, with D maybe TRBD1 (6 bases). The germline CDR1 and CDR2 sequences are SGHNT and YENEEA. V dropped 6 bases and J dropped 6 bases, with 14 bases sitting between them. The CDR3 has 13 amino acids. CDR3 protein: CASSIGGYSEAFF. CDR3 bases: TGTGCCAGCAGTATAGGGGGGTACTCTGAAGCTTTCTTT.

The J gene is TRBJ2-7, the V gene TRBV15, with 7 bases lining up with TRBD1. This CDR3 spans 15 amino acids. V lost 0 bases to trimming and J lost 4 bases; unmatched junction nucleotides: 6. Germline V lookup: CDR1 LNHNV, CDR2 YYDKDF (reference sequence). The CDR3 nucleotides read TGTGCCACCAGCAGAGATGAGGGGGCTCGGTACGAGCAGTACTTC. This encodes CATSRDEGARYEQYF.